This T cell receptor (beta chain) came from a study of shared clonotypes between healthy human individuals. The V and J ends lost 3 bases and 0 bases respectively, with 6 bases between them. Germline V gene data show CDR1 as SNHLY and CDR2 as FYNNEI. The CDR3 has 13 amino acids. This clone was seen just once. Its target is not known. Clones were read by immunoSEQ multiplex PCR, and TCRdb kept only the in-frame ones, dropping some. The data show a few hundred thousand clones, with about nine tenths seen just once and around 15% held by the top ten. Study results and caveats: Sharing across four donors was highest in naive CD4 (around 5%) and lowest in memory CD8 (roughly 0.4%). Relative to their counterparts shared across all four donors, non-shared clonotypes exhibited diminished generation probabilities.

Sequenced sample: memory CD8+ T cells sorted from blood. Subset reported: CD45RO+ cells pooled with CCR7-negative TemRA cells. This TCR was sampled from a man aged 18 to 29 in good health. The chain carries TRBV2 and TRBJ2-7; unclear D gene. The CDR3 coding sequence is TGTGCCAGCAGTGATCCGATCTCCTACGAGCAGTACTTC. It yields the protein CASSDPISYEQYF.